The 21 T cell receptor beta chains reported below all come from one sample, sequenced in a study of T cells in Graves' hyperthyroidism and ophthalmopathy. RNA transcripts gave rise to amplified TCR beta CDR3 regions. A first-round RT-PCR of the TCR CDR3 used the HTBI primer set. MiXCR, run by TCRdb on the multiplex PCR reads, gives a single entry per CDR3 protein. The sample includes around 620,000 distinct CDR3 sequences, 15% to 20% of them seen just once. The sample consisted of blood. These receptors originate from a young woman with Graves' hyperthyroidism.

This clonotype was found a few times. V gene TRBV30 combines with J gene TRBJ2-5, with D unresolved. Germline V lookup: CDR1 GTSNPN, CDR2 SVGIG (reference sequence). The CDR3 totals 13 residues. V was cut by 2 bases and J by 1 base, with 8 bases left in between. The CDR3 loop reads CAWSITAQETQYF. The CDR3 DNA reads as TGTGCCTGGAGTATTACGGCCCAAGAGACCCAGTACTTC.

Note on this clonotype: One end of the junction does not line up with germline, which may come from a read error. This chain uses TRBV28 with TRBJ2-7; D is undetermined. The CDR3 is 13 amino acids. The germline V gene has CDR1 MDHEN and CDR2 SYDVKM. The CDR3 DNA follows: TGTACCAGCAGTTTAAATAGGAGAAACGAGCAGTACTTC. The encoded protein is CTSSLNRRNEQYF.

On this clonotype: A clone one base away is much larger, so this may be a read error. The rearrangement links TRBV5-1 to TRBJ2-2; D might be TRBD1 (6 bases). CDR1 SGHRS and CDR2 YFSETQ come from the germline V gene. This CDR3 is built from 15 residues. The CDR3 nucleotides read TGCGCCAGCAGCTCGACAGGATGGAACACCGGGGAGCTGTCTTTT. It translates to CASSSTGWNTGELSF.

This clonotype was recorded many times. The chain employs TRBV30 and TRBJ2-7, with TRBD1 as a possible D gene (5 bases). Trimming shortened V by 1 base and J by 3 bases, and 7 bases separated the two germline ends. The CDR3 is made up of 12 amino acids. Germline V lookup: CDR1 GTSNPN, CDR2 SVGIG (reference sequence). This CDR3 is CAWSDDSYEQYF. CDR3 sequence (DNA): TGTGCCTGGAGTGATGACAGCTACGAGCAGTACTTC.

The chain combines TRBV11-1 with TRBJ1-2, with TRBD1 matching over 7 bases. J was trimmed by 2 bases and V by 5 bases; bases with no gene match: 14. The CDR3 extends over 17 amino acids. Germline V gene sequence: CDR1 SGHAT, CDR2 FQDESV (reference sequence). CDR3 nucleotides: TGTGCCAGCAGCCCTTCGCCTGTGACAGGGCTAAACTATGGCTACACCTTC. As protein: CASSPSPVTGLNYGYTF.

There are many counts of this clonotype. This chain joins TRBV7-2 and TRBJ1-6; tentatively, D is TRBD1 (5 bases). Trimming left V 5 bases short and J 5 bases short, with 10 bases between. Per the germline V gene, CDR1 is SGHTA and CDR2 is FQGNSA. The CDR3 spans 14 residues. DNA for the CDR3: TGTGCCAGCAGCCCCCCAGGGCATAATTCACCCCTCCACTTT. It encodes CASSPPGHNSPLHF.

This clonotype has just a few counts. The rearrangement joins TRBV12-3 or TRBV12-4 to TRBJ1-5; no definite D call. Trimming took off 6 bases at V and 9 bases at J, with 15 bases between the two ends. The CDR3 runs 13 residues. This CDR3 reads CASRPSFDGPQHF. In nucleotides, the CDR3 is TGTGCCAGCAGGCCGAGTTTCGACGGGCCCCAGCATTTT.

As DNA, the CDR3 is TGCAGCGCCCTGGTCATACAGGGTTTAGAGACCCAGTACTTC. The encoded protein is CSALVIQGLETQYF. The rearrangement uses TRBV29-1 and TRBJ2-5; a possible D gene is TRBD1 (6 bases). V dropped 7 bases and J dropped 4 bases, with 19 bases sitting between them. CDR1 SQVTM and CDR2 ANQGSEA come from the germline V gene. The CDR3 is 14 residues long.

A remark on this clonotype: A read error is possible here, since a much larger clone lies one base away. The genes are TRBV3-1 and TRBJ2-7, with TRBD1 matching 8 bases. The CDR3 has 15 amino acids. Germline V gene sequence: CDR1 LGHDT, CDR2 YNNKEL (reference sequence). The J segment lost 3 bases and the V segment lost 4 bases, leaving 8 bases of the junction unmatched. Written as DNA, the CDR3 is TGTGCCAGCAGCCCCCGGGACAGGTCCTTCTACGAGCAGTACTTC. Translated, it gives CASSPRDRSFYEQYF.

The rearrangement links TRBV20-1 to TRBJ2-1, with TRBD2 identical over 8 bases. The CDR3 consists of 13 residues. The J segment lost 3 bases and the V segment lost 8 bases, leaving 6 bases of the junction unmatched. Germline V CDR1 and CDR2: DFQATT, SNEGSKA (reference sequence). In nucleotides, the CDR3 is TGCAGTCCCGCCAGCGGGAGCTACAATGAGCAGTTCTTC. Amino acids: CSPASGSYNEQFF.

This clonotype occurred many times. V gene TRBV28 combines with J gene TRBJ2-7; perhaps TRBD2 as D (6 bases). Trimming removed 5 bases at V and 9 bases at J, with 14 bases between. The CDR3 is 12 amino acids. Germline V gives CDR1 MDHEN, CDR2 SYDVKM. The CDR3, as DNA: TGTGCCAGCAGTCCCGGGGTAGCGGTGCAGTACTTC. This codes for CASSPGVAVQYF.

The chain recombines TRBV4-3 with TRBJ2-5, with D possibly being TRBD1 or TRBD2 (7 bases each). The V and J ends lost 2 bases and 4 bases respectively, with 14 bases between them. CDR3 length: 15 amino acids. The germline gives CDR1 LGHNA, CDR2 YSLEER. Here the CDR3 reads CASSQTQGRGETQYF. The CDR3 coding sequence is TGCGCCAGCAGCCAAACACAGGGGAGGGGAGAGACCCAGTACTTC.

In its sample, this clonotype was seen many times. This chain joins TRBV28 and TRBJ1-2, with D uncertain. CDR1 and CDR2 from the germline V gene are MDHEN and SYDVKM. V was pared by 6 bases and J by 8 bases, with 10 bases between. The CDR3 runs to 11 residues. The CDR3 nucleotides are TGTGCCAGCAGCCGTGCGGGGGGCTACACCTTC. Encoded protein: CASSRAGGYTF.

This clonotype was seen many times. This chain links TRBV28 with TRBJ1-2, with 10 bases fitting TRBD1. CDR1 MDHEN and CDR2 SYDVKM come from the germline V gene. J gave up 5 bases and V 5 bases, and 8 bases lay outside the gene matches. The CDR3 has 15 amino acids. In DNA, the CDR3 is TGTGCCAGCAGTCCCGGACAGGGGGTCACTTATGGCTACACCTTC. This encodes CASSPGQGVTYGYTF.

This clonotype occurred many times. The chain links TRBV18 to TRBJ2-5; 11 bases fit TRBD2. Germline V gives CDR1 KGHSH, CDR2 LQKENI. The V and J ends lost 0 bases and 3 bases, in that order; junction bases with no gene match: 0. CDR3 length: 15 residues. CDR3 sequence: CASSPPGLAEETQYF. CDR3 sequence (DNA): TGTGCCAGCTCACCACCGGGACTAGCGGAAGAGACCCAGTACTTC.

This clonotype was observed many times. The rearrangement joins TRBV24-1 to TRBJ2-3; tentative D call: TRBD1 (6 bases). V was pared by 10 bases and J by 2 bases, with 15 bases between. This CDR3 is built from 14 residues. The V gene's germline CDR1 is KGHDR and CDR2 SFDVKD. The CDR3 loop reads CATAGAGITDTQYF. The CDR3 DNA reads as TGTGCCACGGCAGGGGCGGGTATCACAGATACGCAGTATTTT.

This clonotype has ten or more counts. This chain links TRBV15 with TRBJ2-1; perhaps TRBD2 as D (6 bases). The CDR3 is made up of 20 amino acids. V was shortened by 3 bases and J by 0 bases, with 24 bases between the two germline ends. The germline CDR1 and CDR2 sequences are LNHNV and YYDKDF (reference sequence). CDR3 coding DNA: TGTGCCACCAGCAGGGAGCTAGCGTCACTTACCTATAGCTCCTACAATGAGCAGTTCTTC. It is translated as CATSRELASLTYSSYNEQFF.

The V call is TRBV28, the J call TRBJ1-4, with TRBD1 matching over 9 bases. Germline CDR1 reads MDHEN; CDR2 reads SYDVKM. V lost 2 bases, J lost 5 bases, and 9 bases stayed unmatched. CDR3 length: 17 residues. CDR3 sequence (DNA): TGTGCCAGCAGTTTAGTTGCGGGACAGGGAAAAAATGAAAAACTGTTTTTT. It codes for CASSLVAGQGKNEKLFF.

This clonotype was detected many times. This chain's CDR3 is CASSSNLRRADTQYF. Here the CDR3 DNA reads TGTGCCAGCAGCTCGAACTTGAGGAGGGCCGATACGCAGTATTTT. The chain recombines TRBV7-2 with TRBJ2-3; a weak D match, TRBD2 (6 bases). Trimming left V 4 bases short and J 6 bases short, with 17 bases between. Germline CDR1 reads SGHTA; CDR2 reads FQGNSA. This CDR3 spans 15 amino acids.

In its sample, this clonotype was seen a few times. The chain recombines TRBV30 with TRBJ2-1, with TRBD1 matching 9 bases. There are 14 residues in the CDR3. Per germline, CDR1 GTSNPN and CDR2 SVGIG (reference sequence). V was pared by 6 bases and J by 5 bases, with 8 bases of the junction left unmatched. The CDR3 sequence: CACLTGGLNNEQFF. Here the CDR3 DNA reads TGTGCCTGCCTCACAGGGGGCCTTAACAATGAGCAGTTCTTC.

In regard to this clonotype: An end of the junction differs from the germline gene, which may be a read error. The chain is built from TRBV18 and TRBJ2-5; TRBD1 or TRBD2 may be the D gene (5 bases each). Per germline, CDR1 KGHSH and CDR2 LQKENI. The CDR3 sequence is 15 residues long. CDR3 sequence (DNA): TGTGTCAGCTCACTCACGAGAGGGGCCCAAGAGACCCAGTACTTC. It translates to CVSSLTRGAQETQYF.